This T cell receptor (beta chain) was profiled in a study of blood T cell repertoires in COVID-19. Method: immunoSEQ multiplex PCR; TCRdb's copy keeps in-frame clones and lacks some. The sample has 100,000 to 110,000 clones, approximately 81% seen once. Germline V gene sequence: CDR1 SEHNR, CDR2 FQNEAQ (reference sequence). V was pared by 3 bases and J by 13 bases, with 10 bases of the junction left unmatched. The CDR3 consists of 14 residues. The rearrangement uses TRBV7-9 and TRBJ2-1, with TRBD2 identical over 9 bases. Sequencing was carried out using peripheral blood. The sequence came from a human donor in a cohort sampled during active COVID-19. CDR3 residues: CASSLNSGGPSQFF. CDR3 in DNA: TGTGCCAGCAGCTTGAACAGCGGGGGGCCATCTCAGTTCTTC.